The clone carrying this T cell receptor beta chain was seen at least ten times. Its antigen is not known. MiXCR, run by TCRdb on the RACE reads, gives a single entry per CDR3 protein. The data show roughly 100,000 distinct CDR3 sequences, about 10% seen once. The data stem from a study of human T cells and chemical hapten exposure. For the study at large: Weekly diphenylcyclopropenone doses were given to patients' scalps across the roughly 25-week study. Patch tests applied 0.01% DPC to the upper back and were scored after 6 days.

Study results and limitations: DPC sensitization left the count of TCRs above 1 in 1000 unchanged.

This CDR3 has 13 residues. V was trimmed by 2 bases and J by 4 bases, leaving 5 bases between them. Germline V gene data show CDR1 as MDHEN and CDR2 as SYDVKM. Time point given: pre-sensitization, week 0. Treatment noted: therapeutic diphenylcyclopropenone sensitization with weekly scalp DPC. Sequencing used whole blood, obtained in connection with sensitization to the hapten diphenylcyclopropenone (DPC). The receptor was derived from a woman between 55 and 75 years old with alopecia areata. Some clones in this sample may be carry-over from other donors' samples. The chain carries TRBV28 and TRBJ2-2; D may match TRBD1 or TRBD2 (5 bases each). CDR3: CASSLGGTGELFF. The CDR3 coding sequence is TGTGCCAGCAGTTTAGGGGGCACCGGGGAGCTGTTTTTT. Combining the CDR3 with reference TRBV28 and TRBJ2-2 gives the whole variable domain DVKVTQSSRYLVKRTGEKVFLECVQDMDHENMFWYRQDPGLGLRLIYFSYDVKMKEKGDIPEGYSVSREKKERFSLILESASTNQTSMYLCASSLGGTGELFFGEGSRLTVL.